Listed here is a single TCR beta chain. Produced via immunoSEQ multiplex PCR; TCRdb's table is partial and in-frame only. Of 200,000 to 250,000 clones detected, approximately 80% appear once; the ten largest clones hold 3% to 4%. This specimen belongs to a study of blood T cell repertoires in COVID-19. Between the trimmed V and J ends, which lost 4 bases and 5 bases, there was a span of 8 bases. The V gene's germline CDR1 is GTSNPN and CDR2 SVGIG (reference sequence). The CDR3 runs to 11 residues. The sequenced sample consisted of peripheral blood. The chain recombines TRBV30 with TRBJ2-5; D is undetermined. The sequence was obtained from a woman in her forties with active or convalescent COVID-19. This chain's CDR3 is CAWKAAETQYF. The CDR3 DNA reads TGTGCCTGGAAAGCCGCGGAGACCCAGTACTTC.